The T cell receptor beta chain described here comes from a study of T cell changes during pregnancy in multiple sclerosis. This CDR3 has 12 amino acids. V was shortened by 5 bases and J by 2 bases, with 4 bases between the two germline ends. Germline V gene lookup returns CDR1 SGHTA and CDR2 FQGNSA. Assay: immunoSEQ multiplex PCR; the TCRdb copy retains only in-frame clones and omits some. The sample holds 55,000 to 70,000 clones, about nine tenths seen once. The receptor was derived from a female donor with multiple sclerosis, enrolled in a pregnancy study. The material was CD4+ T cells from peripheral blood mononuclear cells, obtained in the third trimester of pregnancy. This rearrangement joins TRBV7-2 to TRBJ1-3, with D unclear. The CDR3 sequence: CASSPPGNTIYF. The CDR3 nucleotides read TGTGCCAGCAGCCCTCCTGGAAACACCATATATTTT.